This record looks at one T cell receptor beta chain sequence and its context. What it binds is not known. CDR1 is LNHDA and CDR2 is SQIVND in the germline V gene (reference sequence). The V end lost 5 bases, the J end lost 0 bases, and 7 bases lay between the germline ends. The length of the CDR3 is 14 residues. The data belong to a study of T cell repertoires in cytomegalovirus infection. At the level of the study: Public TCR beta signatures provided an indication of both CMV infection and a matching HLA type.

TCRdb re-derived calls from the reads in MiXCR, one entry per CDR3 protein. Of 600,000 to 800,000 distinct CDR3 sequences listed, roughly a quarter are singletons. Findings and caveats of the study: The ex vivo response was dominated by HLA-C-restricted CMV-specific TCR beta clonotypes. People with CMV and the relevant HLA were identified by cumulative public TCR beta family frequency.

The chain is built from TRBV19 and TRBJ1-4, with D unclear. The receptor comes from a human donor in good health (CMV status not recorded). Some clones in this sample may be carry-over from other donors' samples. Sequencing input: CD8+ T cells from PBMCs. The CDR3 loop reads CASSRASTNEKLFF. In nucleotides, the CDR3 is TGTGCCAGTAGTCGGGCCTCAACTAATGAAAAACTGTTTTTT.